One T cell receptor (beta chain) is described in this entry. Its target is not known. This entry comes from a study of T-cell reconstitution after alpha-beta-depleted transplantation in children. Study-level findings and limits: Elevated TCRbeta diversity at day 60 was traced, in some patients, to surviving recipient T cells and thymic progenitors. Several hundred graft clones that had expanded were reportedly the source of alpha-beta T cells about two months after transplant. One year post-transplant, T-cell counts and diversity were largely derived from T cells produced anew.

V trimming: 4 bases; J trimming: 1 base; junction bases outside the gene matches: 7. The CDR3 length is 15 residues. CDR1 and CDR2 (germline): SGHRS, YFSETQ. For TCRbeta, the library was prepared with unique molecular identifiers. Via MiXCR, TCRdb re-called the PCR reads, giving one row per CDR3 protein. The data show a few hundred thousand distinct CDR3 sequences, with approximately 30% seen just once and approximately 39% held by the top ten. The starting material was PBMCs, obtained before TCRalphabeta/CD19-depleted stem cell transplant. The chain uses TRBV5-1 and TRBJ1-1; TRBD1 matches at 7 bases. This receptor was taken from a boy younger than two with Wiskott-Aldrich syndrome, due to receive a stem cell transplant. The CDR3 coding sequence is TGCGCCAGCAGCCTACAGGGGACGGGGAACACTGAAGCTTTCTTT. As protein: CASSLQGTGNTEAFF.